Shown below are 7 T cell receptor beta chains from a single sample sequenced in a study of blood T cell repertoires in COVID-19. The data were produced by immunoSEQ multiplex PCR, yet TCRdb's version contains in-frame clones alone and is incomplete. The sample yields over 200,000 clones, about 83% seen once. The sample was peripheral blood. Every receptor here comes from a man in his forties or fifties with active or convalescent COVID-19.

The chain combines TRBV5-1 with TRBJ2-6; perhaps TRBD2 as D (5 bases). Per the germline V gene, CDR1 is SGHRS and CDR2 is YFSETQ. The CDR3 contains 17 residues. Trimming took 0 bases from V and 2 from J, leaving 12 bases between them. In DNA form, the CDR3 reads TGCGCCAGCAGCTTGGTGGGGAGTGCAGCTGGGGCCAACGTCCTGACTTTC. Translated, it gives CASSLVGSAAGANVLTF.

The chain is built from TRBV30 and TRBJ2-7, with 12 bases lining up with TRBD2. This CDR3 is 14 amino acids long. Looked up from germline, CDR1 is GTSNPN and CDR2 is SVGIG (reference sequence). The ends lost 3 bases at V and 5 bases at J; junction bases unmatched: 5. The CDR3 bases are TGTGCCTGGAGCCGGACTAGCGGGATAAACGAGCAGTACTTC. This translates into CAWSRTSGINEQYF.

V usage is TRBV3-1 (or the pseudogene TRBV3-2) and J usage is TRBJ2-3; 10 nucleotides agree with TRBD2. Germline V lookup: CDR1 LGHDT, CDR2 YNNKEL (reference sequence). There are 15 residues in the CDR3. Germline trimming cut 3 bases from V and 4 bases from J; bases unmatched to any gene: 4. The CDR3: CASSQGGLASDTQYF. CDR3 coding DNA: TGTGCCAGCAGCCAGGGGGGACTAGCGTCAGATACGCAGTATTTT.

This chain joins TRBV3-1 (or the pseudogene TRBV3-2) and TRBJ1-2, with 7 bases that match TRBD1. Germline CDR1 and CDR2: LGHDT and YNNKEL (reference sequence). The CDR3 runs to 16 residues. The V gene end was trimmed by 0 bases and the J gene end by 8 bases; junction bases not matched to a gene: 12. The CDR3 bases are TGTGCCAGCAGCCAAGATAGGGGGCAGGGGGGAAACGGCTACACCTTC. Translated: CASSQDRGQGGNGYTF.

The V gene is TRBV3-1 (or the pseudogene TRBV3-2), the J gene TRBJ1-1; the D gene is possibly TRBD1 (5 bases). V lost 6 bases and J lost 0, with 8 bases in between. This CDR3 comprises 13 residues. Germline V lookup: CDR1 LGHDT, CDR2 YNNKEL (reference sequence). CDR3 coding DNA: TGTGCCAGCAGGCGACAGTTGAACACTGAAGCTTTCTTT. Protein product: CASRRQLNTEAFF.

The chain recombines TRBV3-1 (or the pseudogene TRBV3-2) with TRBJ1-1; 7 nucleotides match TRBD1. V was pared by 4 bases and J by 8 bases, with 1 base of the junction left unmatched. From germline, CDR1 is LGHDT and CDR2 YNNKEL (reference sequence). The CDR3 runs to 11 residues. CDR3 bases: TGTGCCAGCAGCCCGGGACAGGAAGCTTTCTTT. Amino acid sequence: CASSPGQEAFF.

V is TRBV19 and J is TRBJ1-6; a weak D match, TRBD1 (5 bases). Trimming stripped 3 bases from V and 6 bases from J, with 12 bases between. Germline values: CDR1 LNHDA, CDR2 SQIVND (reference sequence). This CDR3 region has 15 residues. The CDR3 region has the DNA TGTGCCAGTAGTATGGGGGGGACGGGTAATTCACCCCTCCACTTT. It specifies CASSMGGTGNSPLHF.